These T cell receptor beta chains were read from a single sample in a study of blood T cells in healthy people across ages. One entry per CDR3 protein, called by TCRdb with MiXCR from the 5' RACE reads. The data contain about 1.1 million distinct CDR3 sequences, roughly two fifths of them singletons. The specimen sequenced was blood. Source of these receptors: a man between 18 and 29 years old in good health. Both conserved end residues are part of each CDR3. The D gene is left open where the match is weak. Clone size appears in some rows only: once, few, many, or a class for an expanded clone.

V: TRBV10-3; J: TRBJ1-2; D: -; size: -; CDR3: CAISEGEIYGYTF; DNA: TGTGCCATCAGTGAGGGGGAGATCTATGGCTACACCTTC
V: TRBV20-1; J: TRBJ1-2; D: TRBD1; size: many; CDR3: CSARMGQVVRYGYTF; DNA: TGCAGTGCTAGGATGGGACAGGTCGTTCGCTATGGCTACACCTTC
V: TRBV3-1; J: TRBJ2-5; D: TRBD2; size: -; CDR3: CASSHPTSGVGTQYF; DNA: TGTGCCAGCAGCCATCCCACTAGCGGGGTTGGGACCCAGTACTTC
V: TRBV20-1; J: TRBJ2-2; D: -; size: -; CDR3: CSARTRQTGELFF; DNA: TGCAGTGCGAGGACAAGACAAACCGGGGAGCTGTTTTTT
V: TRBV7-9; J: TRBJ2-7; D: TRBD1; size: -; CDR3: CASSPRFGQGAYEQYF; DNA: TGTGCCAGCAGCCCTAGATTCGGCCAGGGGGCTTACGAGCAGTACTTC
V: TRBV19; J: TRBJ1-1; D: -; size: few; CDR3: CASSRDISEAFF; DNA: TGTGCCAGTAGCCGGGACATCTCAGAAGCTTTCTTT
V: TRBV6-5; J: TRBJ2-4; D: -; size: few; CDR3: CASSRGSIQYF; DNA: TGTGCCAGCAGTCGGGGCAGCATTCAGTACTTC
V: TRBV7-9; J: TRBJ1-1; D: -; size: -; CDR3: CASSSRQVTNTEAFF; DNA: TGTGCCAGCAGCTCCAGACAGGTGACAAACACTGAAGCTTTCTTT
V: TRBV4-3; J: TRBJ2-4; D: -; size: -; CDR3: CASSHGRGENIQYF; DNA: TGCGCCAGCAGCCACGGCCGCGGGGAGAACATTCAGTACTTC
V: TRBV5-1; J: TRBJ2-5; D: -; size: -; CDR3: CASSLDPQSQETQYF; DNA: TGCGCCAGCAGCTTGGATCCGCAGTCCCAAGAGACCCAGTACTTC
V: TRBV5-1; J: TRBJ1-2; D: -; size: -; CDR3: CASRIGTEYGYTF; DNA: TGCGCCAGCAGAATCGGGACGGAGTATGGCTACACCTTC
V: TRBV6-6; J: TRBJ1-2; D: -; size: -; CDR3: CASSYPGVDLAPYGYTF; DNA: TGTGCCAGCAGTTACCCGGGGGTCGACCTGGCTCCCTATGGCTACACCTTC
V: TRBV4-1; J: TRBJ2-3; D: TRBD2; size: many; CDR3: CASRRLAGNTDTQYF; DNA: TGCGCCAGCAGAAGGCTAGCGGGGAACACAGATACGCAGTATTTT
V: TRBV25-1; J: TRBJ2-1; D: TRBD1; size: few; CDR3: CASSDPPGQGAYEQFF; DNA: TGTGCCAGCAGTGACCCCCCGGGACAGGGGGCCTATGAGCAGTTCTTC
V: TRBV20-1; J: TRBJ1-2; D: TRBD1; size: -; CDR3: CSALTLGQGEGGYTF; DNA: TGCAGTGCCCTTACCTTGGGACAGGGGGAAGGTGGCTACACCTTC